The clone carrying this T cell receptor beta chain was seen only once. Its matching antigen is unknown. The time point denotes: new active TB diagnosis, blood taken before or within 7 days of starting treatment. On average roughly 92,000 T cells per donor were immunosequenced. This specimen comes from a study of T cells in tuberculosis. For the study at large: IGRA-negative adolescents, IGRA-positive adolescents with latent tuberculosis and adults with active tuberculosis formed this South African cohort.

Here immunoSEQ multiplex PCR was the method, and the copy in TCRdb shows in-frame clones only, minus some. Of tens of thousands of clones in the sample, 93% were seen once. General study points: Active tuberculosis alpha repertoires lay closer to GMM-specific TCRs than controls'.

Germline CDR1 is GTSNPN and CDR2 is SVGIG (reference sequence). This CDR3 contains 13 residues. V lost 5 bases to trimming and J lost 5 bases, with 15 bases between them. The sequencing used PBMCs, collected at tuberculosis diagnosis. This clonotype was obtained from an adult with tuberculosis. The rearrangement uses TRBV30 and TRBJ1-1; no clear D. The CDR3: CAWVGGRGTEAFF. DNA of the CDR3: TGTGCCTGGGTGGGCGGCCGGGGTACTGAAGCTTTCTTT.